A selection of T cell receptor beta chains follows, all from one sample in a study of blood T cells in healthy people across ages. MiXCR was run by TCRdb on the 5' RACE reads, yielding one entry per CDR3 protein. The sample contains some 900,000 distinct CDR3 sequences, 48% of which appear only once. The source material was blood. These receptor sequences come from a man younger than 45 in good health. Each CDR3 is given with its conserved first and last residue. A D gene is named only where the DNA matches it firmly. Only part of the rows carry a size: once, few, many, or a class if the clone is expanded.

d_gene,abundance,j_gene,v_gene,len,CDR3nt,CDR3aa
-,few,TRBJ1-5,TRBV12-3/TRBV12-4,15,TGTGCCAGCAGTTTCAGGGAATTCAGCAATCAGCCCCAGCATTTT,CASSFREFSNQPQHF
TRBD2,few,TRBJ2-3,TRBV4-3,16,TGCGCCAGCAGCCAAGGTAGCGGGGGGGCCGCAGATACGCAGTATTTT,CASSQGSGGAADTQYF
-,few,TRBJ2-7,TRBV2,12,TGTGCCAGCAGTGGGGACATATCTCAGCAGTACTTC,CASSGDISQQYF
-,-,TRBJ2-1,TRBV6-2/TRBV6-3,14,TGTGCCAGCAGTCCGAGACTGGTAAGCAACGAGCAGTTCTTC,CASSPRLVSNEQFF
-,few,TRBJ2-7,TRBV6-2/TRBV6-3,15,TGTGCCAGCCCCCGCTTTCAGGGCCACTCCTACGAGCAGTACTTC,CASPRFQGHSYEQYF
TRBD2,few,TRBJ2-1,TRBV28,19,TGTGCCAGCAGTTTATTGGGTAGCGGGGGGGGCGGATTGTGGAATGAGCAGTTCTTC,CASSLLGSGGGGLWNEQFF
-,-,TRBJ2-7,TRBV7-6,16,TGTGCCAGCAGCCAGACCGGTCCGGTTCCGTCCTACGAGCAGTACTTC,CASSQTGPVPSYEQYF
-,-,TRBJ2-3,TRBV5-6,17,TGTGCCAGCAGCCAACGCGGGACAATACCTAGCACAGATACGCAGTATTTT,CASSQRGTIPSTDTQYF
TRBD1,-,TRBJ2-4,TRBV7-2,15,TGTGCCAGCAGCTTAGATTCAGGGGGTGCGGACATTCAGTACTTC,CASSLDSGGADIQYF
-,-,TRBJ2-1,TRBV4-1,14,TGCGCCAGCAGACCCCGGTGGGAGCACAATGAGCAGTTCTTC,CASRPRWEHNEQFF
TRBD2,few,TRBJ2-3,TRBV29-1,16,TGCAGCGTTGGATTCGGTAGCGGGGGGGCTGTAGATACGCAGTATTTT,CSVGFGSGGAVDTQYF
TRBD1,few,TRBJ1-5,TRBV29-1,13,TGCAGCGCTAGACAGGGGCAGAATCAGCCCCAGCATTTT,CSARQGQNQPQHF
TRBD2,-,TRBJ2-3,TRBV7-3,17,TGTGCCAGCAGCTTTAGGTCTAGCGGGGACACCCGCGGTACGCAGTATTTT,CASSFRSSGDTRGTQYF
TRBD2,-,TRBJ2-1,TRBV7-3,14,TGTGCCAGCAGCTCTAGCGGGGGAGCGAAGGAGCAGTTCTTC,CASSSSGGAKEQFF
-,-,TRBJ2-4,TRBV5-1,14,TGCGCCAGCAGCTTGGGACAGGCTGGAAACATTCAGTACTTC,CASSLGQAGNIQYF
TRBD2,-,TRBJ2-5,TRBV20-1,14,TGCAGTGCTAACCGGGGGGAGATTGGAGAGACCCGGTACTTC,CSANRGEIGETRYF
-,-,TRBJ2-4,TRBV7-2,16,TGTGCCAGCAGCCGGATGGACAGAGGGAGTCGAAATGAGCAGTACTTC,CASSRMDRGSRNEQYF
TRBD2,few,TRBJ2-2,TRBV27,14,TGTGCCAGCTCACCGGGAGGGTACACCGGGGAGCTGTTTTTT,CASSPGGYTGELFF
TRBD1,-,TRBJ1-4,TRBV28,16,TGTGCCAGCAGTGAACCCTCAGGGGGCGGAAGTGAAAAACTGTTTTTT,CASSEPSGGGSEKLFF
-,-,TRBJ2-3,TRBV4-3,14,TGCGCCAGCAGCCCCGAGAGGGCGGCAGATACGCAGTATTTT,CASSPERAADTQYF
-,-,TRBJ2-2,TRBV4-2,16,TGTGCCAGCGGGGGACTGGCGGGCCTGGGCACCGGGGAGCTGTTTTTT,CASGGLAGLGTGELFF
-,-,TRBJ2-1,TRBV20-1,13,TGCAGTGCCTACGAGGACAGTTACAATGAGCAGTTCTTC,CSAYEDSYNEQFF
-,-,TRBJ2-7,TRBV4-3,15,TGCGCCAGCAGCCAAGGTGGCGGCGGCTCCTACGAGCAGTACTTC,CASSQGGGGSYEQYF
-,-,TRBJ2-7,TRBV30,13,TGTGCCTCCTCAGGGAGCTTTTCCTACGAGCAGTACTTC,CASSGSFSYEQYF
-,few,TRBJ1-5,TRBV3-1,13,TGTGCCAGCAGCCGGTCCGGCCGGGAGGCCCAGCATTTT,CASSRSGREAQHF
-,few,TRBJ1-5,TRBV27,13,TGTGCCAGCAGTTTCGGCGGGCGACAGCCCCAGCATTTT,CASSFGGRQPQHF
-,many,TRBJ2-1,TRBV5-1,15,TGCGCCAGCAGCTTGGACAGGAGCTCCTACAATGAGCAGTTCTTC,CASSLDRSSYNEQFF
TRBD2,-,TRBJ2-1,TRBV20-1,14,TGCAGTGCTAGCCTAGCGGGCTCCTACAATGAGCAGTTCTTC,CSASLAGSYNEQFF
-,-,TRBJ2-3,TRBV28,16,TGTGCCAGCAGTTTAGGTATCGCAGGGCTCACAGATACGCAGTATTTT,CASSLGIAGLTDTQYF
-,-,TRBJ2-7,TRBV20-1,12,TGCAGTACCCACATTGGGGCCTACGAGCAGTACTTC,CSTHIGAYEQYF
-,-,TRBJ2-1,TRBV9,14,TGTGCCAGCAGCGTCACCGGGACCAGTAATGAGCAGTTCTTC,CASSVTGTSNEQFF
-,-,TRBJ2-7,TRBV6-5,13,TGTGCCAGCGAAAAGACGGGGACCTACGAGCAGTACTTC,CASEKTGTYEQYF
TRBD1,few,TRBJ1-6,TRBV7-2,20,TGTGCCAGCAGCTTAATGGACAGGGGTACTATAGGCCCCTATAATTCACCCCTCCACTTT,CASSLMDRGTIGPYNSPLHF
-,-,TRBJ2-7,TRBV6-2/TRBV6-3,15,TGTGCCAGCAGACCTTCCGGGGACCTTTTGTACGAGCAGTACTTC,CASRPSGDLLYEQYF
-,few,TRBJ2-5,TRBV19,14,TGTGCCAGTAGTAACGGGACCCCGTTGGAGACCCAGTACTTC,CASSNGTPLETQYF
TRBD1,-,TRBJ1-2,TRBV28,16,TGTGCCAGCTTAACCGGGACAGGGATGTGGGGCGATGGCTACACCTTC,CASLTGTGMWGDGYTF
-,-,TRBJ2-3,TRBV6-5,16,TGTGCCAGCAGTTTCGGTTCGAGCGTCCGATCAGATACGCAGTATTTT,CASSFGSSVRSDTQYF
-,many,TRBJ2-3,TRBV29-1,10,TGCAGCGTTGTAACAGATACGCAGTATTTT,CSVVTDTQYF
-,-,TRBJ1-2,TRBV5-5,13,TGTGCCAGCAGCCAGCAGGGGATCTATGGCTACACCTTC,CASSQQGIYGYTF
-,-,TRBJ1-2,TRBV30,12,TGTGCCTGGACCCCTGGATCTGGCGGCTACACCTTC,CAWTPGSGGYTF